This T cell receptor beta chain was sequenced during a study of blood T cell repertoires in COVID-19. On the study more broadly: Some COVID-19 samples were acute and others convalescent; all came from the United States, Italy and Spain.

Individuals aged roughly 18 to 100 years were recruited from 20 to 25 US areas. All recovered Cohort 3 donors got two negative PCRs, got clearance, or saw symptom resolution. The CDR3 runs to 15 residues. J lost 3 bases, V lost 0 bases, and 1 base had no gene match. Germline V gene lookup returns CDR1 LGHDT and CDR2 YNNKEL (reference sequence). Sequenced by immunoSEQ multiplex PCR; TCRdb stores in-frame clones only, minus some. The sample lists 150,000 to 200,000 clones; roughly 84% were seen once. Material for sequencing was PBMCs or T cells enriched from blood (not recorded which). The receptor's source is a woman aged 45 to 65 who had recovered from COVID-19. The V and J genes are TRBV3-1 (or the pseudogene TRBV3-2) and TRBJ2-7; 11 bases match TRBD2. CDR3 sequence: CASSQEGLAVYEQYF. CDR3 nucleotides: TGTGCCAGCAGCCAAGAGGGACTAGCGGTCTACGAGCAGTACTTC.